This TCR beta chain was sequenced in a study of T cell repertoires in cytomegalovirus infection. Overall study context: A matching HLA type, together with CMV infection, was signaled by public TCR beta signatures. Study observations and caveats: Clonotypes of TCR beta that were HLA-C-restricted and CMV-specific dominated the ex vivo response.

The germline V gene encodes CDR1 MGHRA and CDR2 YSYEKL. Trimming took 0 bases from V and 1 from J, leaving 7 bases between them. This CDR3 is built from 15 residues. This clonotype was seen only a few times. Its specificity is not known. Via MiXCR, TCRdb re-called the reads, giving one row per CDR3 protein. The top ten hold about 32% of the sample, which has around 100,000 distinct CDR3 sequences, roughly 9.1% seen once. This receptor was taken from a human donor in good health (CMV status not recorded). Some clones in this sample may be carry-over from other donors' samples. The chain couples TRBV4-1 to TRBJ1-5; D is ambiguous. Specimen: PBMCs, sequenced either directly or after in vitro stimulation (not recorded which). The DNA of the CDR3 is TGCGCCAGCAGCCAAGATCTGAGGAGCAATCAGCCCCAGCATTTT. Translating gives CASSQDLRSNQPQHF.